This T cell receptor beta chain was retrieved from a study of shared clonotypes between healthy human individuals. As defined, naive CD8 cells were CD45RO-negative and positively selected for CCR7, with terminally differentiated effector memory CD45RA+ cells excluded. Measured with immunoSEQ multiplex PCR; TCRdb has only the in-frame clones, and not every one. The data hold over 2,000,000 clones, with just under 95% observed a single time. V dropped 7 bases and J dropped 0; count of bases not matched to a gene: 8. Per the germline V gene, CDR1 is MNHNY and CDR2 is SVGAGI (reference sequence). This CDR3 comprises 15 residues.

The material sequenced was naive CD8+ T cells from PBMCs. The chain combines TRBV6-6 with TRBJ1-1; 7 positions agree with TRBD1. This sequence originates from a man between 18 and 35 years old in good health. Some clones in this sample may be carry-over from other donors' samples. CDR3 in amino acids: CASIVPTGVNTEAFF. CDR3 sequence (DNA): TGTGCCAGCATTGTTCCAACAGGGGTGAACACTGAAGCTTTCTTT.